This TCR beta chain was sequenced during a study of T-cell reconstitution after alpha-beta-depleted transplantation in children. About this clonotype: What it binds is not known.

Study results and caveats: Reported findings indicate that, about two months after transplant, alpha-beta T cells came from several hundred expanded clones, which were derived from non-depleted graft cells. The origin of high day-60 TCRbeta diversity in some patients lay in surviving recipient T cells and thymic progenitors. Counts and diversity of T cells one year after transplant came mostly from newly produced T cells.

Germline V gives CDR1 MNHEY, CDR2 SVGAGI. The ends were cut back, 0 bases at V and 5 bases at J, with 14 bases in the middle. CDR3 length: 17 residues. A TCRbeta library incorporating unique molecular identifiers was prepared. TCRdb independently ran MiXCR on the PCR reads; one entry per CDR3 protein. This table holds about 290,000 distinct CDR3 sequences, roughly a tenth found once. This chain links TRBV6-5 with TRBJ1-6; maybe TRBD1 (5 bases). The clonotype comes from a boy younger than two with acute myeloid leukemia, due to receive a stem cell transplant. The source was PBMCs, collected before TCRalphabeta/CD19-depleted stem cell transplant. CDR3 in DNA: TGTGCCAGCAGTTACTCTTGGTCAGGGCTTAATAATTCACCCCTCCACTTT. Translated, it gives CASSYSWSGLNNSPLHF.